This record covers a single TCR beta chain. Participants had their cohort set by participant-reported clinical history. As processed by the authors: Amplifying reference gene primers gave estimates of nucleated cell counts. Only in-frame clones appear in the TCRdb table, and some are missing; sequencing was by immunoSEQ multiplex PCR. From that table come the V and J calls and clone size; the DNA was used to work out D and trimming. The profile shows around 250,000 clones, approximately 84% of them singletons. Trimming pared 5 bases from V and 6 bases from J, leaving 19 bases between. The CDR3 has 15 amino acids. Per the germline V gene, CDR1 is SNHLY and CDR2 is FYNNEI. This specimen comes from a study of blood T cell repertoires in COVID-19. For the study at large: PBMCs, B-cell-depleted T cells, or T cells provided the cDNA or gDNA that made up the material.

The chain uses TRBV2 and TRBJ1-1; D is unclear. The sequencing sample was made of PBMCs or T cells enriched from blood (not recorded which). This receptor was identified in a man aged 18-30 years who had recovered from COVID-19. The DNA of the CDR3 is TGTGCCAGCAGTCAGGAATACACGCGTAACTCTGAAGCTTTCTTT. Protein sequence: CASSQEYTRNSEAFF.